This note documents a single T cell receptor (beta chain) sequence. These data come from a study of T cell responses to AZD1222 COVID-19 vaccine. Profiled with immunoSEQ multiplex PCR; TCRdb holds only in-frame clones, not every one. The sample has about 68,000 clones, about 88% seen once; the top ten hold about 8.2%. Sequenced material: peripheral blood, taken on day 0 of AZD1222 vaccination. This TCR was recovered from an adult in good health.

CDR3 nucleotides: TGTGCCAGCAGCTTAGCTACAGGGCGAGGAAACACCATATATTTT. Protein: CASSLATGRGNTIYF. The chain recombines TRBV11-2 with TRBJ1-3; possibly TRBD1 for D (6 bases). With 1 base removed from V and 4 bases from J, the gap between germline ends came to 11 bases. Per germline, CDR1 SGHAT and CDR2 FQNNGV. The CDR3 consists of 15 residues.